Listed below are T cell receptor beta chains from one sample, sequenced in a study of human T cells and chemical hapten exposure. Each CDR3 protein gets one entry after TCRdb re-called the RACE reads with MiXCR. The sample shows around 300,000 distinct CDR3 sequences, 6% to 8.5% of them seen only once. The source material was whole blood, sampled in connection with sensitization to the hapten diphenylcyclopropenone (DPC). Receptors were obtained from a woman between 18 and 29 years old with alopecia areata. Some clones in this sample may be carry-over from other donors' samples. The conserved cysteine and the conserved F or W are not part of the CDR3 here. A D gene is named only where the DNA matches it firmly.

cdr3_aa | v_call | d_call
ASGFRETQY | TRBV12-5 | NA
ASSLVAGSDTQY | TRBV11-3 | TRBD2
ASSLWGQGATEAF | TRBV12-3/TRBV12-4 | TRBD1
ASSQEGLGEQY | TRBV3-1 | NA
ATSDPGLAGTNEQF | TRBV24-1 | TRBD2
ASSLALGGPYNEQF | TRBV5-6 | NA
ASSLKRPGPDNEQF | TRBV7-9 | NA
ASSPQRLSSYNEQF | TRBV6-5 | NA
ASSLGAAQETQY | TRBV5-1 | NA
ATLPSGGATDTQY | TRBV5-4 | TRBD2
ASRADGPYEQY | TRBV6-1 | NA
ASSFLPTGQKETQY | TRBV28 | NA
ASSLEGAFPGTEAF | TRBV7-3 | NA
ASSGLRQGTEGTQY | TRBV2 | TRBD1
ASSDVRAGVYGYT | TRBV2 | NA
ASSPTYHQETQY | TRBV28 | NA
ASSTSSTGLNTGELF | TRBV7-9 | TRBD1
SVEEESPDGEKLF | TRBV29-1 | NA
ASSYSRGAVDTQY | TRBV6-5 | NA
ASRRTGGIRFLHTDTQY | TRBV12-3/TRBV12-4 | TRBD1
ASSFKHEAF | TRBV28 | NA
ASSLGTGDAYEQY | TRBV18 | TRBD1
ASSLPGNSGNTIY | TRBV5-5 | NA
ATSRVTGGGGNTIY | TRBV15 | TRBD1
ASSQGVGQIGEKLF | TRBV4-1 | NA
SARDMETDYGYT | TRBV20-1 | NA
SAGGTGGPNSPLH | TRBV20-1 | NA
SVINSGANVLT | TRBV29-1 | NA
ASSQGGVQVPGNTIY | TRBV4-2 | NA
SALLGGGIPYEQY | TRBV20-1 | TRBD2
ASSRDSMVPGELF | TRBV5-4 | TRBD1
ASSRGQLDNEQF | TRBV7-3 | TRBD1
ASSQTRVAQF | TRBV4-2 | NA
ASSPRTRKDSPLH | TRBV12-3/TRBV12-4 | NA
ASSRTSGGASTGELF | TRBV27 | TRBD2
ATRTAGTGNTEAF | TRBV24-1 | TRBD1
ASKAGSETQY | TRBV27 | NA
ASSYGGEAAYGYT | TRBV6-6 | NA
ATRGSSGANVLT | TRBV18 | NA
ATSRGSTGGAETQY | TRBV15 | TRBD1
ASSPRQVSTEAF | TRBV9 | NA
ASSFGRVQETQY | TRBV28 | NA
ASSLPGSPGDTQY | TRBV18 | NA
ASSPRDAAEAF | TRBV18 | NA
ASKNGWTDTQY | TRBV5-1 | NA
ASSGGQYLTDTQY | TRBV5-1 | TRBD1
ASSHLPRGNSPLH | TRBV7-2 | NA
ASSTTGGVTEAF | TRBV6-2/TRBV6-3 | TRBD1
ASLTSGGYDTQY | TRBV7-8 | TRBD2
ASSPGTGLSYEQF | TRBV18 | TRBD1
ASRRTQDSEKLF | TRBV6-6 | NA
ASSYSWEGPSTDTQY | TRBV6-5 | TRBD2
ASSSAPSTHRPVYNSPLH | TRBV7-8 | NA
ASSFGGGAPDTQY | TRBV7-2 | TRBD2
SGAPHRLTDTQY | TRBV20-1 | NA
ASSFSSRGTWQPQH | TRBV7-2 | NA
ASSQGRTGILMNTEAF | TRBV4-3 | NA
ASSSGPDTQY | TRBV12-3/TRBV12-4 | NA
ASSWGQFNEQF | TRBV5-1 | TRBD1